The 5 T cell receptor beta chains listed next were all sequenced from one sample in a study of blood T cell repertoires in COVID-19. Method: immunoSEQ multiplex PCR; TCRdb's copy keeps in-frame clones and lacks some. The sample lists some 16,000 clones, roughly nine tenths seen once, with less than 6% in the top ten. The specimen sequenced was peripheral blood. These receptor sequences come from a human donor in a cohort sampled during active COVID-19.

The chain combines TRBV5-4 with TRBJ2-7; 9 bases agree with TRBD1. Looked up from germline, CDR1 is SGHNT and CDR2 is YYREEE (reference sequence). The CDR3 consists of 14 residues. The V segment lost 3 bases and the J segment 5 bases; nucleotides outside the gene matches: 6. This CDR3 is CASSSDRGGHEQYF. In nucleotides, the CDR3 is TGTGCCAGCAGCTCTGACAGGGGGGGCCACGAGCAGTACTTC.

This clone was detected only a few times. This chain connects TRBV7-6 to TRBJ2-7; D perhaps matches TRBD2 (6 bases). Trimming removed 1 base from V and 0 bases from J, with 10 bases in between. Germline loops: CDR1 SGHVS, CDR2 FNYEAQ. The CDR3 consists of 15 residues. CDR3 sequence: CASSLDGGNSYEQYF. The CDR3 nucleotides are TGTGCCAGCAGCTTAGACGGCGGGAACTCCTACGAGCAGTACTTC.

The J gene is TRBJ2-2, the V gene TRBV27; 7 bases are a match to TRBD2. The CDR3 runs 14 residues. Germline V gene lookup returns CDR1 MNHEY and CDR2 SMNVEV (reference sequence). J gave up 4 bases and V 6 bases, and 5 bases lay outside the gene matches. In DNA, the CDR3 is TGTGCCAGCAGGTCGGGAGGTAGCACCGGGGAGCTGTTTTTT. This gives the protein CASRSGGSTGELFF.

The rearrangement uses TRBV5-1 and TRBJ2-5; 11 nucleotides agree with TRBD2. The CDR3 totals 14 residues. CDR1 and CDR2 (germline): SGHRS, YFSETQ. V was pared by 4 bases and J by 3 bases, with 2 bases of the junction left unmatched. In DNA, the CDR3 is TGCGCCAGCAGCCTACTAGCGGGGGAAGAGACCCAGTACTTC. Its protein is CASSLLAGEETQYF. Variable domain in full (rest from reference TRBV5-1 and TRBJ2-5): KAGVTQTPRYLIKTRGQQVTLSCSPISGHRSVSWYQQTPGQGLQFLFEYFSETQRNKGNFPGRFSGRQFSNSRSEMNVSTLELGDSALYLCASSLLAGEETQYFGPGTRLLVL.

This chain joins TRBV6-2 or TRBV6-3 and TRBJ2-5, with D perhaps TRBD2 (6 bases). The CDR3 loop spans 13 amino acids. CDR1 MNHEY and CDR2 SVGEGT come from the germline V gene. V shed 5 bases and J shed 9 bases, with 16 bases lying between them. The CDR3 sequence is CASSLASVSAQYF. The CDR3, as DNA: TGTGCCAGCAGTCTAGCGTCAGTATCGGCCCAGTACTTC.